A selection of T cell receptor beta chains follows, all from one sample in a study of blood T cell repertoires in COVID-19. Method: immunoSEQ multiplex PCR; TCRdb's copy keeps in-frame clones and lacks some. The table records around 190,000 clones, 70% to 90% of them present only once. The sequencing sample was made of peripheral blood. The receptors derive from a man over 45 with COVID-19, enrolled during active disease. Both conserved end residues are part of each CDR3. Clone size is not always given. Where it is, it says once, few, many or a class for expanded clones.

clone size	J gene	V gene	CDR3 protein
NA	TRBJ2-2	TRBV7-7	CASSLGSQGSPGELFF
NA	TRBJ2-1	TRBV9	CASSRGLAGGNEQFF
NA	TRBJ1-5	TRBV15	CATSRGGTGRHQPQHF
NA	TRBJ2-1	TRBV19	CASSKAGLGINEQFF
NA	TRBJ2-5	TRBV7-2	CASSLGQEETQYF
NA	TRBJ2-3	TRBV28	CASSENPDTQYF
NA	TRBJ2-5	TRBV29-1	CSGGQIETQYF
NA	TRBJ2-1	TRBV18	CASSRTGLGEQFF
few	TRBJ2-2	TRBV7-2	CASRGGTGELFF
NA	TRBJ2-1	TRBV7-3	CASSSRQGRNEQFF
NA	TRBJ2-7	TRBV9	CASTRSADSYEQYF
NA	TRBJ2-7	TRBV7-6	CASSPTSGSRTYEQYF
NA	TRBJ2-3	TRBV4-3	CASSPDRAADTQYF
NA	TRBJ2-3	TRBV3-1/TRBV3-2	CASSGTSTDTQYF
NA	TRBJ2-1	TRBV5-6	CASSLAGEQFF
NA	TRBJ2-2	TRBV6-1	CASSEFGGTGELFF
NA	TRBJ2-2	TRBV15	CATSRDGQGAAWGTGELFF
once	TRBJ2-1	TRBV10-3	CAISELPPGQGAEQFF
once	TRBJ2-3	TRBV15	CATSRPAEVGDTQYF
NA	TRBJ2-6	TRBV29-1	CSTTGGRGNVLTF
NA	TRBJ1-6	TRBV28	CASIVGSSYNSPLHF
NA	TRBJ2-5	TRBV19	CASSIAPLAGRETQYF
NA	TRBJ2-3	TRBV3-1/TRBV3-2	CASSVALDRVIADTQYF
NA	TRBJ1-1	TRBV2	CASSPGQGNTEAFF
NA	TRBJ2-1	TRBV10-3	CAISVRTGGLANEQFF
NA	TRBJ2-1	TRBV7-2	CASRPSGRGEQFF
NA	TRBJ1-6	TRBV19	CASSLTGANSPLHF
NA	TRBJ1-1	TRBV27	CASSLSRTELNTEAFF
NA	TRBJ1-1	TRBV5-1	CASSLAGDRGLAEAFF
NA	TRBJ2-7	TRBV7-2	CASSPNARAQPYEQYF
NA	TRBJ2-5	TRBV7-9	CASSLIAETQYF
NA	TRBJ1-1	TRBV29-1	CSVSQILNTEAFF
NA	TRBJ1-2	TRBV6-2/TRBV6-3	CASSDPSGVRIGYTF
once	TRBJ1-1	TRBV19	CASTLWTGASGTEAFF
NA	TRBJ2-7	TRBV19	CASSRRATYEQYF
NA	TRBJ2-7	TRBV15	CATSRDFSAGGPEQYF
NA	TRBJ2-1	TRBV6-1	CACRDSPRNEQFF
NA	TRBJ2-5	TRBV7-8	CASSLALRGMKETQYF
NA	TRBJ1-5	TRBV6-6	CASTDGVSNQPQHF
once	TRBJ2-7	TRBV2	CASSAESSYEQYF
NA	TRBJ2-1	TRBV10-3	CAISTSLADYNEQFF
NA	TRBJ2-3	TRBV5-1	CASSPGTDTQYF